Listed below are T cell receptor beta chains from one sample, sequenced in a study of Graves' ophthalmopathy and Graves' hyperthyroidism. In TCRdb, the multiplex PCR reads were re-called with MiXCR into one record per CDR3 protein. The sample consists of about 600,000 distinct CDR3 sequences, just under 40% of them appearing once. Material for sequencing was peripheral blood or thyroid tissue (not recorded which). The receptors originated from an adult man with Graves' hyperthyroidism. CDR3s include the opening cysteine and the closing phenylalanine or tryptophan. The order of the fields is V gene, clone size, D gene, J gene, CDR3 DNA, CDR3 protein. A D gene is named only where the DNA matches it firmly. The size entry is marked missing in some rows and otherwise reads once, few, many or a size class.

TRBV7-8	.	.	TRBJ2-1	TGTGCCAGCAGGGGCAATGAGCAGTTCTTC	CASRGNEQFF
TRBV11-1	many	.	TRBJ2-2	TGTGCCAGCAGTTCTCGTCGACTAGGGACCGGGGAGCTGTTTTTT	CASSSRRLGTGELFF
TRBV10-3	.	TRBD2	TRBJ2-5	TGTGCCATCAGTGCCGGGACTAGGAGGGGCGAGACCCAGTACTTC	CAISAGTRRGETQYF
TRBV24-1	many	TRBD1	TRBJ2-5	TGTGCCACCAGTAAATGGACAGGAGGACAAGAGACCCAGTACTTC	CATSKWTGGQETQYF
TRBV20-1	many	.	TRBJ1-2	TGCAGTGCTAAAGCCGGGACTGGCGCCTATGGCTACACCTTC	CSAKAGTGAYGYTF
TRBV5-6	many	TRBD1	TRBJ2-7	TGTGCCAGCAGCGGGGGACAGGGGGCGACCTACGAGCAGTACTTC	CASSGGQGATYEQYF
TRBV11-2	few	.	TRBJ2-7	TGTGCCAGCAGTCCCCGCGGAGTCTGGCAGCACTTC	CASSPRGVWQHF
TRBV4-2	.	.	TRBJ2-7	TGTGCCAGCAGCCGAGCTGGGATAGGGGCGGCCTACGAGCAGTACTTC	CASSRAGIGAAYEQYF
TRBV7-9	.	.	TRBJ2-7	TGTGCCAGCAGCCAGGGGAGGGATACGCAGTACTTC	CASSQGRDTQYF
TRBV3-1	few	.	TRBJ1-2	TGTGCCAGCAGCCAGTCAGGGTATGGCAACACCTTC	CASSQSGYGNTF
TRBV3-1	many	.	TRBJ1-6	TGTGCCAGCAGCCAAGGTGTTGGGCGGGGCAATTCACCCCTCCACTTT	CASSQGVGRGNSPLHF